Listed below are T cell receptor beta chains from one sample, sequenced in a study of T-cell memory formation after mild COVID-19. MiXCR, applied by TCRdb to the 5' RACE reads, yields one record per CDR3 protein. The sample has 40,000 to 60,000 distinct CDR3 sequences, around 10% seen once. Specimen: PBMCs or a T cell subset sorted from them (not recorded which). These receptors all stem from an adult woman who had mild COVID-19 (a few samples of this study predate the infection). Cell type and time point are not known. Each CDR3 is given with its conserved first and last residue. The order of the fields is CDR3 DNA, CDR3 protein, J gene, V gene, clone size, D gene. The D gene is left open where the match is weak. A row's size may be missing; if present it is once, few, many or a size class.

CDR3 DNA: TGTGCCTGGACCAAGGCCGGGACAGGGGCGGGCGAGCAGTACTTC
CDR3 protein: CAWTKAGTGAGEQYF
J gene: TRBJ2-7
V gene: TRBV30
clone size: .
D gene: TRBD1

CDR3 DNA: TGTGCCAGCAGTTTTTCCATCTATTCCGGGGAGCTGTTTTTT
CDR3 protein: CASSFSIYSGELFF
J gene: TRBJ2-2
V gene: TRBV6-5
clone size: few
D gene: .

CDR3 DNA: TGTGCCAGCGTGCCGGACTCCTACAATGAGCAGTTCTTC
CDR3 protein: CASVPDSYNEQFF
J gene: TRBJ2-1
V gene: TRBV2
clone size: few
D gene: .

CDR3 DNA: TGTGCCAGCAACCCTGGGAAGGGAGAGGGTGAGCAGTTCTTC
CDR3 protein: CASNPGKGEGEQFF
J gene: TRBJ2-1
V gene: TRBV6-6
clone size: many
D gene: .

CDR3 DNA: TGTGCCAGCAGTCAGCCAACAGGGACCCTCAACTACGAGCAGTACTTC
CDR3 protein: CASSQPTGTLNYEQYF
J gene: TRBJ2-7
V gene: TRBV3-1
clone size: .
D gene: .

CDR3 DNA: TGTGCCAGCAGTTCGTCCTATGGCTACACCTTC
CDR3 protein: CASSSSYGYTF
J gene: TRBJ1-2
V gene: TRBV6-2/TRBV6-3
clone size: .
D gene: .

CDR3 DNA: TGCAGTGCTCGAAAGACTAGCGGGAATCCGGATGAGCAGTTCTTC
CDR3 protein: CSARKTSGNPDEQFF
J gene: TRBJ2-1
V gene: TRBV20-1
clone size: .
D gene: TRBD2

CDR3 DNA: TGTGCCAGCAGTGTGGGAGGACTCCGCACTGAAGCTTTCTTT
CDR3 protein: CASSVGGLRTEAFF
J gene: TRBJ1-1
V gene: TRBV6-4
clone size: .
D gene: .

CDR3 DNA: TGTGCCAGCAGTTACTCGATCCCCAGCAGGGGAGGTTCATACAATGAGCAGTTCTTC
CDR3 protein: CASSYSIPSRGGSYNEQFF
J gene: TRBJ2-1
V gene: TRBV6-5
clone size: many
D gene: .

CDR3 DNA: TGTGCCAGCAGACCGTCGGCGGGGAGGCAGTTCTTC
CDR3 protein: CASRPSAGRQFF
J gene: TRBJ2-1
V gene: TRBV4-2
clone size: .
D gene: .

CDR3 DNA: TGCGCCAGCAGCCAAGAACGGGACAGGGGGTCTGGGGCTTTCTTT
CDR3 protein: CASSQERDRGSGAFF
J gene: TRBJ1-1
V gene: TRBV4-1
clone size: .
D gene: TRBD1

CDR3 DNA: TGTGCCAGCTCCGAGCGAGGCGGCAATCAGCCCCAGCATTTT
CDR3 protein: CASSERGGNQPQHF
J gene: TRBJ1-5
V gene: TRBV18
clone size: few
D gene: .

CDR3 DNA: TGCGCCAGCAGCTTGGTCGGGGGCCGAAACACCGGGGAGCTGTTTTTT
CDR3 protein: CASSLVGGRNTGELFF
J gene: TRBJ2-2
V gene: TRBV5-1
clone size: .
D gene: .

CDR3 DNA: TGTGCCAGCAGCTTAGTTAGCGGGGGCTACAATGAGCAGTTCTTC
CDR3 protein: CASSLVSGGYNEQFF
J gene: TRBJ2-1
V gene: TRBV7-9
clone size: .
D gene: TRBD2

CDR3 DNA: TGTGCCAGCAGTTCTCCCGGGACAGGGGGAGGTGGCTACACCTTC
CDR3 protein: CASSSPGTGGGGYTF
J gene: TRBJ1-2
V gene: TRBV6-6
clone size: .
D gene: TRBD1

CDR3 DNA: TGTGCCAGCCGTCCCGGGACAGGGGCCAAAAACATTCAGTACTTC
CDR3 protein: CASRPGTGAKNIQYF
J gene: TRBJ2-4
V gene: TRBV19
clone size: .
D gene: TRBD1

CDR3 DNA: TGCGCCAGCGGGAGCTCCTACGAGCAGTACTTC
CDR3 protein: CASGSSYEQYF
J gene: TRBJ2-7
V gene: TRBV5-1
clone size: many
D gene: .

CDR3 DNA: TGCGCCAGCAGCTCAACTACCGGGACCCTTACCTACGAGCAGTACTTC
CDR3 protein: CASSSTTGTLTYEQYF
J gene: TRBJ2-7
V gene: TRBV5-1
clone size: medium-sized
D gene: .

CDR3 DNA: TGTGCCAGCAGCCTCGGACAGGGTTGGGGCTACACCTTC
CDR3 protein: CASSLGQGWGYTF
J gene: TRBJ1-2
V gene: TRBV12-3/TRBV12-4
clone size: many
D gene: TRBD1

CDR3 DNA: TGTGCCAGCAGCTTAGGCAGAACACTCTACGAGCAGTACTTC
CDR3 protein: CASSLGRTLYEQYF
J gene: TRBJ2-7
V gene: TRBV11-2
clone size: few
D gene: .

CDR3 DNA: TGCGCCAGCAGCTTGGCTGGGACAAAAGAGACCCAGTACTTC
CDR3 protein: CASSLAGTKETQYF
J gene: TRBJ2-5
V gene: TRBV5-1
clone size: .
D gene: .

CDR3 DNA: TGCGCCAGTGCGGGAGTCTTCGACAATGAGCAGTTCTTC
CDR3 protein: CASAGVFDNEQFF
J gene: TRBJ2-1
V gene: TRBV5-1
clone size: many
D gene: TRBD2

CDR3 DNA: TGTGCCAGCAGCCAAGATAGTGGGGTCGGGGGAAACATTCAGTACTTC
CDR3 protein: CASSQDSGVGGNIQYF
J gene: TRBJ2-4
V gene: TRBV3-1
clone size: .
D gene: .

CDR3 DNA: TGCGCCAGCAGCTTACGGCAGGGGAGGAGTGGCTACACCTTC
CDR3 protein: CASSLRQGRSGYTF
J gene: TRBJ1-2
V gene: TRBV5-1
clone size: many
D gene: .